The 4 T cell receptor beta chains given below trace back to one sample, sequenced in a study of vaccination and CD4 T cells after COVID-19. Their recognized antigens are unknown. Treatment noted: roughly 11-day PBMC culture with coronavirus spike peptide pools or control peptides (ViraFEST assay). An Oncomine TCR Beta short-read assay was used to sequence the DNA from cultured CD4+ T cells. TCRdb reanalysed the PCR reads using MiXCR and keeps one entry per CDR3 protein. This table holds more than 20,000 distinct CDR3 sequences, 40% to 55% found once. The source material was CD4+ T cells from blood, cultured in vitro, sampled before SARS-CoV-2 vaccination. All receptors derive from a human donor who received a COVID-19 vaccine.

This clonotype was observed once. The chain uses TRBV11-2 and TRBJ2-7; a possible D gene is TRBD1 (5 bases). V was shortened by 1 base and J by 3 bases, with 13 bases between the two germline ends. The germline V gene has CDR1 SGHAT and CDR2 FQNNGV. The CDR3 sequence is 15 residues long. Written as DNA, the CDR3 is TGTGCCAGCAGCTTAGGAGCAGGGCAAGACTACGAGCAGTACTTC. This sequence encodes CASSLGAGQDYEQYF. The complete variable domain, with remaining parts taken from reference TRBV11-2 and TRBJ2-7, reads EAGVAQSPRYKIIEKRQSVAFWCNPISGHATLYWYQQILGQGPKLLIQFQNNGVVDDSQLPKDRFSAERLKGVDSTLKIQPAKLEDSAVYLCASSLGAGQDYEQYFGPGTRLTVT.

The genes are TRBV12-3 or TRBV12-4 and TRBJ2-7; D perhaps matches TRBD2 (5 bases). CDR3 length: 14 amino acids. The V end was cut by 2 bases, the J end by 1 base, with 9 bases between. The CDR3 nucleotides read TGTGCCAGCAGTTTATTTGAGGGATCCTACGAGCAGTACTTC. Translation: CASSLFEGSYEQYF.

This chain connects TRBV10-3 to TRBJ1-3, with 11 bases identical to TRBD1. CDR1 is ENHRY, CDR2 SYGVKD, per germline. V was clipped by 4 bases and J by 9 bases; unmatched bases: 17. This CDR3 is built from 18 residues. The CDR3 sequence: CAISVRGGQGAVGGTIYF. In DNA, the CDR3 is TGTGCCATCAGTGTCAGGGGCGGACAGGGGGCAGTTGGAGGCACCATATATTTT.

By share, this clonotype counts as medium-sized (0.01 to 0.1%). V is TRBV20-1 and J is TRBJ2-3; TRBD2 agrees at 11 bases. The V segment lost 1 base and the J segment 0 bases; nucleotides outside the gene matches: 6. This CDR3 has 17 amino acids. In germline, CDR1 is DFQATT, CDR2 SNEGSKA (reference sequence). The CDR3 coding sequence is TGCAGTGCTAGAGGGGAACTAGCGGGGGAAAGCACAGATACGCAGTATTTT. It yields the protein CSARGELAGESTDTQYF.